The 32 T cell receptor beta chains below come from one sample, sequenced in a study of blood T cells in healthy people across ages. For the second PCR, which ran for about 7 to 11 cycles, a sample-barcoded 5' primer and a J-beta primer mix were used. TCRdb used MiXCR to reprocess the 5' RACE reads, holding one entry per CDR3 protein. This table has 600,000 to 850,000 distinct CDR3 sequences, around 25% appearing once. These sequences were also reported in another study, on T cells of mothers and their children.

Sequenced sample: blood. These receptors were taken from a boy between 10 and 17 years old in good health.

There are a few counts of this clonotype. This sequence joins TRBV7-3 and TRBJ2-2; no firm D call. The germline CDR1 and CDR2 sequences are SGHTA and FQGTGA. Trimming pared 2 bases from V and 5 bases from J, leaving 21 bases between. This CDR3 comprises 18 residues. Written as DNA, the CDR3 is TGTGCCAGCAGCTTATTCCCCCAGAGCCTACCGATTACCGGGGAGCTGTTTTTT. Translating it yields CASSLFPQSLPITGELFF.

This clonotype came up a few times. The rearrangement joins TRBV7-9 to TRBJ2-5; possible D gene TRBD2, 6 bases. Judging by the DNA end, TRBJ2-7 fits better; the J call may be wrong. The CDR3 sequence is 13 residues long. The V gene's germline CDR1 is SEHNR and CDR2 FQNEAQ (reference sequence). CDR3 residues: CASSRVAAYEQYF. The CDR3 DNA reads TGTGCCAGCAGCCGGGTAGCGGCGTACGAGCAGTACTTC.

This clonotype was seen ten or more times. The rearrangement joins TRBV5-1 to TRBJ1-4; 7 nucleotides align to TRBD1. The CDR3 has 16 amino acids. After removal of 3 bases from V and 2 bases from J, the junction contained 7 bases not matched to a gene. Germline CDR1 SGHRS, CDR2 YFSETQ. The CDR3 sequence is CASSSTGLVTNEKLFF. CDR3 sequence (DNA): TGCGCCAGCAGCTCGACAGGGCTGGTGACTAATGAAAAACTGTTTTTT.

The V and J genes are TRBV10-1 and TRBJ2-3, with 8 bases aligning to TRBD2. Per germline, CDR1 WNHNN and CDR2 SYGVQD (reference sequence). The CDR3 sequence is 15 residues long. V shed 2 bases, J shed 4 bases, and the junction held 5 bases outside the gene matches. The CDR3 DNA reads as TGCGCCAGCAGTGAGACCGGAGCGGGAGCAGATACGCAGTATTTT. Encoded protein: CASSETGAGADTQYF.

This clonotype was recorded a few times. The chain combines TRBV19 with TRBJ1-2; D is ambiguous. CDR1 is LNHDA and CDR2 is SQIVND in the germline V gene (reference sequence). The CDR3 totals 13 residues. Trimming removed 1 base at V and 13 bases at J, with 16 bases between. The CDR3 protein is CASSIGDYRLGTF. Written as DNA, the CDR3 is TGTGCCAGTAGTATAGGGGATTATAGGCTCGGCACCTTC.

This clonotype has more than one count but fewer than ten. This sequence joins TRBV7-9 and TRBJ1-1; no clear D gene. Trimming removed 5 bases at V and 6 bases at J, with 13 bases between. Germline loops: CDR1 SEHNR, CDR2 FQNEAQ (reference sequence). This CDR3 contains 13 residues. The DNA for the CDR3 is TGTGCCAGCAGCCCGGACGCGGGGTCTGAAGCTTTCTTT. Protein: CASSPDAGSEAFF.

This clonotype was seen only a few times. This sequence joins TRBV7-2 and TRBJ1-6; 8 nucleotides agree with TRBD1. The CDR3 runs to 16 residues. The V and J ends lost 4 bases and 5 bases, in that order; junction bases with no gene match: 7. The germline V gene encodes CDR1 SGHTA and CDR2 FQGNSA. CDR3 nucleotide sequence: TGTGCCAGCAGCTCCGTTCCGGGACAGGATAATTCACCCCTCCACTTT. It is translated as CASSSVPGQDNSPLHF.

This clonotype was observed a single time. V is TRBV2 and J is TRBJ1-5; a weak D match, TRBD1 (6 bases). Germline-derived CDR1 and CDR2 are SNHLY and FYNNEI. This CDR3 is built from 14 residues. V was shortened by 7 bases and J by 4 bases, with 14 bases between the two germline ends. The chain's CDR3 is CASNEGRGNQPQHF. The CDR3 nucleotides are TGTGCCAGCAACGAAGGCAGGGGTAATCAGCCCCAGCATTTT.

The chain joins TRBV6-5 to TRBJ2-5, with 14 bases identical to TRBD2. The V gene's germline CDR1 is MNHEY and CDR2 SVGAGI. This CDR3 contains 19 residues. J was trimmed by 4 bases and V by 2 bases; bases with no gene match: 12. CDR3 sequence reads: CASSYAGTSGGAGGETQYF. The CDR3 coding sequence is TGTGCCAGCAGTTACGCCGGGACTAGCGGGGGTGCAGGGGGAGAGACCCAGTACTTC.

This clonotype has more than one count but fewer than ten. The rearrangement joins TRBV28 to TRBJ2-5; TRBD2 might be the D (5 bases). The CDR3 is 13 residues long. V was trimmed by 6 bases and J by 5 bases, leaving 13 bases between them. Germline V CDR1 and CDR2: MDHEN, SYDVKM. CDR3 sequence (DNA): TGTGCCAGCAGCTTAGAGGGATGGGAGACCCAGTACTTC. This translates into CASSLEGWETQYF.

This clonotype was seen at least ten times. This chain links TRBV29-1 with TRBJ2-7; 10 bases are a match to TRBD2. With 4 bases clipped from V and 6 bases from J, the junction kept 0 bases outside the gene matches. There are 11 residues in the CDR3. Germline lookup yields CDR1 SQVTM and CDR2 ANQGSEA. The CDR3 bases are TGCAGCGTTGCTAGCGGGAGCGAGCAGTACTTC. It specifies CSVASGSEQYF.

The chain links TRBV11-1 to TRBJ2-1, with 9 positions matching TRBD1. The CDR3 length is 16 residues. Germline V gene sequence: CDR1 SGHAT, CDR2 FQDESV (reference sequence). Unmatched junction bases numbered 7, after V lost 0 bases and J lost 7 bases. The DNA for the CDR3 is TGTGCCAGCAGCTTAGCGGGGGACAGGGCGTGGAATGAGCAGTTCTTC. Its protein is CASSLAGDRAWNEQFF.

The chain joins TRBV5-6 to TRBJ2-2, with D hard to call. The CDR3 sequence is 14 residues long. Germline-derived CDR1 and CDR2 are SGHDT and YYEEEE. The V and J ends lost 1 base and 4 bases respectively, with 8 bases between them. The CDR3 DNA is TGTGCCAGCAGCTTGACCCAGCCCACCGGGGAGCTGTTTTTT. Its translation is CASSLTQPTGELFF. The full variable domain, rest sourced from reference TRBV5-6 and TRBJ2-2, is DAGVTQSPTHLIKTRGQQVTLRCSPKSGHDTVSWYQQALGQGPQFIFQYYEEEERQRGNFPDRFSGHQFPNYSSELNVNALLLGDSALYLCASSLTQPTGELFFGEGSRLTVL.

This clonotype was seen ten or more times. V is TRBV12-3 or TRBV12-4 and J is TRBJ1-2, with TRBD1 identical over 9 bases. There are 13 residues in the CDR3. After removal of 5 bases from V and 6 bases from J, the junction contained 4 bases not matched to a gene. CDR3 loop: CASSPTGGDGYTF. CDR3 coding DNA: TGTGCCAGCAGTCCCACAGGGGGCGATGGCTACACCTTC.

The chain combines TRBV6-1 with TRBJ2-7, with 10 bases identical to TRBD2. The CDR3 runs 15 residues. V lost 6 bases to trimming and J lost 2 bases; unmatched junction nucleotides: 7. Per germline, CDR1 MNHNS and CDR2 SASEGT. CDR3 residues: CASRKGTSETYEQYF. The CDR3 coding sequence is TGTGCCAGCAGGAAAGGGACTAGCGAAACCTACGAGCAGTACTTC.

The rearrangement joins TRBV5-1 to TRBJ1-2; possibly TRBD1 for D (6 bases). CDR1 and CDR2 (germline): SGHRS, YFSETQ. V gave up 3 bases and J gave up 7 bases, with 22 bases separating them. This CDR3 region has 16 residues. The CDR3 sequence is CASSWRGSGGASGYTF. CDR3 bases: TGCGCCAGCAGCTGGAGAGGGTCGGGGGGCGCTTCTGGCTACACCTTC. Full variable domain (remainder filled in from reference TRBV5-1 and TRBJ1-2): KAGVTQTPRYLIKTRGQQVTLSCSPISGHRSVSWYQQTPGQGLQFLFEYFSETQRNKGNFPGRFSGRQFSNSRSEMNVSTLELGDSALYLCASSWRGSGGASGYTFGSGTRLTVV.

In this sample, this clonotype turned up a few times. This chain links TRBV5-6 with TRBJ2-4; no definite D call. The CDR3 is made up of 14 amino acids. Germline CDR1 is SGHDT and CDR2 is YYEEEE. The V end lost 2 bases, the J end lost 0 bases, and 6 bases lay between the germline ends. As DNA, the CDR3 is TGTGCCAGCAGCTTATACATAGCCAAAAACATTCAGTACTTC. Its protein is CASSLYIAKNIQYF.

The V call is TRBV12-3 or TRBV12-4, the J call TRBJ1-1; TRBD1 matches 8 bases. CDR3 length: 16 residues. After removal of 5 bases from V and 1 base from J, the junction contained 9 bases not matched to a gene. Here the CDR3 DNA reads TGTGCCAGCAGTCCTATTACAGGGGGAGGGAACACTGAAGCTTTCTTT. It specifies CASSPITGGGNTEAFF.

The CDR3 reads CASSDREGRSYEQYF. The DNA of the CDR3 is TGTGCCAGCAGTGATCGGGAGGGCCGGTCCTACGAGCAGTACTTC. This rearrangement joins TRBV25-1 to TRBJ2-5, with 8 positions matching TRBD2. Gene TRBJ2-7 matches the end of the DNA better, so the J call may be wrong. The germline V gene has CDR1 MGHDK and CDR2 SYGVNS. CDR3 length: 15 amino acids.

This clonotype was observed a handful of times. The chain couples TRBV3-1 to TRBJ2-7; D not resolved. Trimming took 4 bases from V and 0 from J, leaving 7 bases between them. Germline CDR1 LGHDT, CDR2 YNNKEL (reference sequence). The length of the CDR3 is 13 residues. CDR3 sequence: CASSLLVSYEQYF. CDR3 nucleotide sequence: TGTGCCAGCAGCCTCCTGGTCTCCTACGAGCAGTACTTC.

With respect to this clonotype: No conserved phenylalanine or tryptophan is present at the end of the CDR3, so a read error is the likely explanation. V and J are TRBV7-9 and TRBJ2-5, with 9 bases that match TRBD1. The CDR3 consists of 15 residues. Germline CDR1 is SEHNR and CDR2 is FQNEAQ (reference sequence). The trim removed 2 bases at V and 4 bases at J, leaving 5 bases unmatched. CDR3 in amino acids: CASSLTGQGIETQYL. The CDR3 DNA sequence: TGTGCCAGCAGCTTAACGGGACAGGGAATAGAGACCCAGTACCTC.

About this clonotype: Relative to the germline gene, one junction end is altered; a read error may explain this. This chain links TRBV9 with TRBJ2-3, with D possibly matching TRBD2 (5 bases). This CDR3 comprises 14 residues. Germline CDR1 and CDR2: SGDLS and YYNGEE. CDR3 sequence reads: CVSSLTGVTDTQYF. In DNA form, the CDR3 reads TGTGTCAGCAGCTTAACCGGGGTCACAGATACGCAGTATTTT.

This clonotype has a handful of counts. One junction end does not reproduce the germline sequence, and a read error may be involved. The rearrangement joins TRBV27 to TRBJ2-7; 9 nucleotides align to TRBD1. The CDR3 spans 14 residues. Germline CDR1 and CDR2: MNHEY and SMNVEV (reference sequence). CDR3 DNA: TGTGCCATCAGTATGGGGACAGGGTTAGGCGAGCAGTACTTC. Protein: CAISMGTGLGEQYF.

This clonotype has a handful of counts. The chain has TRBV15 and TRBJ2-5; 9 bases are shared with TRBD2. Germline lookup yields CDR1 LNHNV and CDR2 YYDKDF (reference sequence). The V segment lost 5 bases and the J segment 2 bases; nucleotides outside the gene matches: 12. The CDR3 extends over 17 amino acids. This chain's CDR3 is CATSGFASGEIQETQYF. The CDR3 nucleotides are TGTGCCACCAGCGGGTTTGCTAGCGGGGAGATTCAAGAGACCCAGTACTTC.

This clonotype was observed a handful of times. V is TRBV7-2 and J is TRBJ2-3; 8 bases match TRBD1. Losses at the gene ends were 5 bases for V and 4 bases for J; bases not matched to a gene: 17. Germline V gene sequence: CDR1 SGHTA, CDR2 FQGNSA. The CDR3 has 18 residues. The CDR3 spells CASSQPRQGISNADTQYF. CDR3 coding DNA: TGTGCCAGCAGCCAACCCAGACAGGGGATATCTAACGCAGATACGCAGTATTTT.

The chain has TRBV11-2 and TRBJ2-7, with D perhaps TRBD1 (6 bases). Trimming pared 5 bases from V and 2 bases from J, leaving 16 bases between. From germline, CDR1 is SGHAT and CDR2 FQNNGV. CDR3 length: 15 residues. This CDR3 reads CASSTGTKGPYEQYF. DNA of the CDR3: TGTGCCAGCAGCACCGGGACAAAGGGGCCCTACGAGCAGTACTTC. Filled out from reference TRBV11-2 and TRBJ2-7, the complete variable domain reads EAGVAQSPRYKIIEKRQSVAFWCNPISGHATLYWYQQILGQGPKLLIQFQNNGVVDDSQLPKDRFSAERLKGVDSTLKIQPAKLEDSAVYLCASSTGTKGPYEQYFGPGTRLTVT.

Only a few counts were recorded for this clonotype. The V call is TRBV3-1, the J call TRBJ2-7; 7 nucleotides agree with TRBD1. With V trimmed by 3 bases and J by 5 bases, 7 bases remained unmatched. Germline assignment: CDR1 LGHDT and CDR2 YNNKEL (reference sequence). This CDR3 region has 14 residues. The CDR3, as DNA: TGTGCCAGCAGCCACCGGGACAGCCCCGACGAGCAGTACTTC. Its translation is CASSHRDSPDEQYF.

This clonotype appeared a few times. The chain has TRBV5-1 and TRBJ1-2, with 8 bases aligning to TRBD1. The CDR3 spans 16 residues. CDR1 is SGHRS and CDR2 is YFSETQ in the germline V gene. J gave up 0 bases and V 4 bases, and 8 bases lay outside the gene matches. CDR3 nucleotides: TGCGCCAGCAGCATCCTCGACAGGGGTTCTAACTATGGCTACACCTTC. Its translation: CASSILDRGSNYGYTF.

The chain links TRBV7-2 to TRBJ2-7; D unclear. Germline CDR1 is SGHTA and CDR2 is FQGNSA. This CDR3 spans 14 amino acids. Trimming took 6 bases from V and 3 from J, leaving 15 bases between them. CDR3 residues: CASSSSVGDYEQYF. For the CDR3, the DNA is TGTGCCAGCAGTAGTAGTGTCGGTGACTACGAGCAGTACTTC.

This clonotype was recorded at least ten times. The chain carries TRBV4-2 and TRBJ1-2; the D is unclear. With 1 base removed from V and 6 bases from J, the gap between germline ends came to 3 bases. The CDR3 has 11 amino acids. The V gene's germline CDR1 is LGHNA and CDR2 YNFKEQ. CDR3 DNA sequence: TGTGCCAGCAGCCAAGGGAATGGCTACACCTTC. It specifies CASSQGNGYTF.

This chain links TRBV12-3 or TRBV12-4 with TRBJ2-5, with a tentative D call TRBD1 (6 bases). This CDR3 has 15 amino acids. V dropped 6 bases and J dropped 5 bases, with 19 bases sitting between them. CDR3: CASRADRQAEETQYF. The CDR3 bases are TGTGCCAGCAGGGCCGACCGACAGGCAGAGGAGACCCAGTACTTC.

This clonotype was seen a few times. The chain employs TRBV4-3 and TRBJ2-1; TRBD1 might be the D (6 bases). Trimming removed 0 bases at V and 3 bases at J, with 9 bases between. The CDR3 contains 15 residues. Germline CDR1 reads LGHNA; CDR2 reads YSLEER. CDR3 amino acids: CASSQEDSLYNEQFF. CDR3 DNA sequence: TGCGCCAGCAGCCAAGAGGACAGCCTCTACAATGAGCAGTTCTTC.